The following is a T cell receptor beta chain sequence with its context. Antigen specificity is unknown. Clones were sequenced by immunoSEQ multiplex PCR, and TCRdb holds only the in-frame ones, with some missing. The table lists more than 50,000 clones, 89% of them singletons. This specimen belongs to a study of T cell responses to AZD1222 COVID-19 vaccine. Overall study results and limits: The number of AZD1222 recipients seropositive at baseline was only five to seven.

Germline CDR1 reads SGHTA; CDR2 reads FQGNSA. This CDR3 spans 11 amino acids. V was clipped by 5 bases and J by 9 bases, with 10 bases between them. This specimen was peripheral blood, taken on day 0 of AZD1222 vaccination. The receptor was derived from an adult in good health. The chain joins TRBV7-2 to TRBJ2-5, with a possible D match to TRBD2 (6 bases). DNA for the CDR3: TGTGCCAGCAGCCTATGGGAGGCCCAGTACTTC. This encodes CASSLWEAQYF.